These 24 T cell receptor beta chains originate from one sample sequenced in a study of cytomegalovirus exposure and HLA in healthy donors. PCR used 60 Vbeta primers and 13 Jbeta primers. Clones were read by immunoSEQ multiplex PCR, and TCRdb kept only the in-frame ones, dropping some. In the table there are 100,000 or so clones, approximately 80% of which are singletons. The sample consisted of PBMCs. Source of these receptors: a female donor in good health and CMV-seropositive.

The CDR3 nucleotides are TGTGCCAGTAGTATCTCCCCCGGGACACCCTATCAGCCCCAGCATTTT. It is translated as CASSISPGTPYQPQHF. The rearrangement uses TRBV19 and TRBJ1-5; D perhaps matches TRBD1 (6 bases). The CDR3 sequence is 16 residues long. The germline V gene encodes CDR1 LNHDA and CDR2 SQIVND (reference sequence). V was trimmed by 3 bases and J by 5 bases, leaving 17 bases between them.

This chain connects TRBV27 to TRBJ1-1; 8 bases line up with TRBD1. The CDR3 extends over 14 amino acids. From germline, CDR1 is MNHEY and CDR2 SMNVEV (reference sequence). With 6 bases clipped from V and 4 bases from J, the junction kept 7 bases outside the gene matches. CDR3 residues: CASRRQGPGTEAFF. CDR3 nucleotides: TGTGCCAGCAGGCGACAGGGGCCAGGCACTGAAGCTTTCTTT.

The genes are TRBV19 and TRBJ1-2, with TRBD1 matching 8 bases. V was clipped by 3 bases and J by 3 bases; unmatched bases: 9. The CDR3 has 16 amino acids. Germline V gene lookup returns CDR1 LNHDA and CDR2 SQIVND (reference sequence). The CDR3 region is CASSIGTGGGDYGYTF. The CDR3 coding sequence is TGTGCCAGTAGTATTGGGACAGGAGGGGGGGACTATGGCTACACCTTC.

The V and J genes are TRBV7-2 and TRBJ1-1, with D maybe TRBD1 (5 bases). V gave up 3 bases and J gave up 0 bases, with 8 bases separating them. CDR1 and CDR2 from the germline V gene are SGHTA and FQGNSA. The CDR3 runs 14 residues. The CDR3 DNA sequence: TGTGCCAGCAGCTTGGGGCAGTTGAACACTGAAGCTTTCTTT. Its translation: CASSLGQLNTEAFF.

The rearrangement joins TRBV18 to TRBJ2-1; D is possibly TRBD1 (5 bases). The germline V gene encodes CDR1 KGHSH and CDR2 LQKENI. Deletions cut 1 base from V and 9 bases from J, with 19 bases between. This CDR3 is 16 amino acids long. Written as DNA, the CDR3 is TGTGCCAGCTCACCACGGCTCAGGGCCGAGTTAGGTGAGCAGTTCTTC. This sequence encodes CASSPRLRAELGEQFF.

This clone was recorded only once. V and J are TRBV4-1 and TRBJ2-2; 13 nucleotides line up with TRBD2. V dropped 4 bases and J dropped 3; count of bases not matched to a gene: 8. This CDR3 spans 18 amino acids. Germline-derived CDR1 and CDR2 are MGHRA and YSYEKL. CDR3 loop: CASSPKGLAGLYTGELFF. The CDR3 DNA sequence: TGCGCCAGCAGCCCCAAGGGACTAGCGGGACTGTACACCGGGGAGCTGTTTTTT.

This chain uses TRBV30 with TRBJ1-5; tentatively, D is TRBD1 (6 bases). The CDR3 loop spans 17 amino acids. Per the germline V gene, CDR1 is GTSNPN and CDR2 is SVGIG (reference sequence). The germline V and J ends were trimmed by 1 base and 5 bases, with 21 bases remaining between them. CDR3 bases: TGTGCCTGGAGTGCTAACCCTTTGACAGGACTCGATCAGCCCCAGCATTTT. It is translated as CAWSANPLTGLDQPQHF.

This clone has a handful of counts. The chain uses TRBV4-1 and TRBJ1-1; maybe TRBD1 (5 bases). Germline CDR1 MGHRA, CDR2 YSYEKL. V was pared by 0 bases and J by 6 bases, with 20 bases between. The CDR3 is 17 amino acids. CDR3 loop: CASSQERGVAGRSEAFF. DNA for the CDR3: TGCGCCAGCAGCCAAGAACGAGGGGTCGCCGGGAGGTCTGAAGCTTTCTTT.

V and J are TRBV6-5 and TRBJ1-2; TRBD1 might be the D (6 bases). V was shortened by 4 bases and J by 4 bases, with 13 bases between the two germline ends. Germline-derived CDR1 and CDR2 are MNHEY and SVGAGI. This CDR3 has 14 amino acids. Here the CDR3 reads CASSSGVLGYGYTF. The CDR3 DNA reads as TGTGCCAGCAGTTCAGGGGTATTAGGCTATGGCTACACCTTC.

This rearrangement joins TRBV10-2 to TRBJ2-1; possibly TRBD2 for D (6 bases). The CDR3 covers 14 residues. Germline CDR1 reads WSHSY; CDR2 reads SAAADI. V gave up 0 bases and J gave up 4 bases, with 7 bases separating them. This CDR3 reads CASSESGGYNEQFF. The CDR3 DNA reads TGCGCCAGCAGTGAGTCAGGAGGGTACAATGAGCAGTTCTTC.

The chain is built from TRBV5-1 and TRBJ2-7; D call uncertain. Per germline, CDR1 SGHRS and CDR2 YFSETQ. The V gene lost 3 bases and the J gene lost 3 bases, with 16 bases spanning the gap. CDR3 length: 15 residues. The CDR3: CASSYSSSVGYEQYF. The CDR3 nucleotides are TGCGCCAGCAGCTACTCGTCCAGCGTCGGCTACGAGCAGTACTTC.

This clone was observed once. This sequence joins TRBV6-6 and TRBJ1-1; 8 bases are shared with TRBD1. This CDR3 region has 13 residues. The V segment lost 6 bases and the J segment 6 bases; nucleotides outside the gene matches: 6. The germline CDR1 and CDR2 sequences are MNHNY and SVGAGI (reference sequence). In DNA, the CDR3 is TGTGCCAGCAGCCAGCCGGGACAGGCTGAAGCTTTCTTT. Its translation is CASSQPGQAEAFF.

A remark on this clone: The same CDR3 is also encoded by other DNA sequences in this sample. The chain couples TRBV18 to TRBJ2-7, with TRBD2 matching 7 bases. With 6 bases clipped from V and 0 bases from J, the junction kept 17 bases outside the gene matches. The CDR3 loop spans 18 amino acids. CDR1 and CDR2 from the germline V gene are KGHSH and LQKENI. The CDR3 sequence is CASSGGVLTASFSYEQYF. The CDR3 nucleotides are TGTGCCAGCTCGGGGGGGGTCCTGACAGCATCATTCTCCTACGAGCAGTACTTC.

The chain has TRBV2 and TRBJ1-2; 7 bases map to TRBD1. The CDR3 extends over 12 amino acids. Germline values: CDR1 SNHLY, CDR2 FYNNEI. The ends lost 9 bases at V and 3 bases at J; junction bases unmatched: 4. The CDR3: CARGQTYYGYTF. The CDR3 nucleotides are TGTGCCAGGGGACAGACTTACTATGGCTACACCTTC. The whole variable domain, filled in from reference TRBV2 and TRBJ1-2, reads EPEVTQTPSHQVTQMGQEVILRCVPISNHLYFYWYRQILGQKVEFLVSFYNNEISEKSEIFDDQFSVERPDGSNFTLKIRSTKLEDSAMYFCARGQTYYGYTFGSGTRLTVV.

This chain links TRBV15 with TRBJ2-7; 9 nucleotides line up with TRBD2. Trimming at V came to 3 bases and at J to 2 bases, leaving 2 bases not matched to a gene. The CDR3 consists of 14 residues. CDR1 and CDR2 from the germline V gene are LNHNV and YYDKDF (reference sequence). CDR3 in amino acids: CATSRVAGAYEQYF. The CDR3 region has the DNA TGTGCCACCAGCAGGGTAGCGGGGGCCTACGAGCAGTACTTC.

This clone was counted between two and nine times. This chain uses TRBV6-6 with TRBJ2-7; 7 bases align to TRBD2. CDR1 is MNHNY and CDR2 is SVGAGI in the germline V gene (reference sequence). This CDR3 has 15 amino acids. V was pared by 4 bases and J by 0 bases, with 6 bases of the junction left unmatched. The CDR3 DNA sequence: TGTGCCAGCAGTTTCTCCGGGACTAACTCCTACGAGCAGTACTTC. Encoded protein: CASSFSGTNSYEQYF.

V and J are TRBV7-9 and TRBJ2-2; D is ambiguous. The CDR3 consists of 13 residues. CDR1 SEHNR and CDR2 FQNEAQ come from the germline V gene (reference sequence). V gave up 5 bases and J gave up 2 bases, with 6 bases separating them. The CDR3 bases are TGTGCCAGCAGCCCCGTAAACACCGGGGAGCTGTTTTTT. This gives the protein CASSPVNTGELFF.

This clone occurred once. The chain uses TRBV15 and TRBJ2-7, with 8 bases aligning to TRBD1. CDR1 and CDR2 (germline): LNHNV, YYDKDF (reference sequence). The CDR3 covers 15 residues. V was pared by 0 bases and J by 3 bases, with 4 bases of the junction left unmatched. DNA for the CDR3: TGTGCCACCAGCAGAGATGCTGGACAGGGCTACGAGCAGTACTTC. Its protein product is CATSRDAGQGYEQYF.

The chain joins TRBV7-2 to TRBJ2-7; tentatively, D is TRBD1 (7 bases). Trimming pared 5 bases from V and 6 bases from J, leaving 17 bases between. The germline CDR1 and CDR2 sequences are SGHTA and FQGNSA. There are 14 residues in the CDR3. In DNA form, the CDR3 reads TGTGCCAGCAGCCGAACTAGGCAGGGGGGCGAGCAGTACTTC. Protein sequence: CASSRTRQGGEQYF.

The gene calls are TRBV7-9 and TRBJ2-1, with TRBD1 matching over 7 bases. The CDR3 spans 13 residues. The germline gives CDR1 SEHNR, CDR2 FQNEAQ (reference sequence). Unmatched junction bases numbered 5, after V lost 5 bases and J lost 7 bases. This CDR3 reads CASSDRVGNEQFF. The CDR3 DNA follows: TGTGCCAGCAGCGACAGGGTAGGTAATGAGCAGTTCTTC. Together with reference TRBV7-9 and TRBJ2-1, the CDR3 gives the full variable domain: DTGVSQNPRHKITKRGQNVTFRCDPISEHNRLYWYRQTLGQGPEFLTYFQNEAQLEKSRLLSDRFSAERPKGSFSTLEIQRTEQGDSAMYLCASSDRVGNEQFFGPGTRLTVL.

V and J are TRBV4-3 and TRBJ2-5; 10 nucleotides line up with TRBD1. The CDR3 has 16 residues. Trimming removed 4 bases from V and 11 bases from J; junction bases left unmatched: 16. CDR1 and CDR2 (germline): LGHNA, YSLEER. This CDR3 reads CASSLLGGQGPGEQYF. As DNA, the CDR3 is TGCGCCAGCAGCCTCTTGGGGGGACAGGGGCCTGGAGAGCAGTACTTC.

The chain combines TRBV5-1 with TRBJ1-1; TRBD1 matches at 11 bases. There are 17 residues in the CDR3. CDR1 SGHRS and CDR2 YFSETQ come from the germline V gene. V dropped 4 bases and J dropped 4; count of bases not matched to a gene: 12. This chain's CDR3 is CASSVGQGARRGTEAFF. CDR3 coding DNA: TGCGCCAGCAGCGTTGGACAGGGGGCGAGGAGGGGCACTGAAGCTTTCTTT.

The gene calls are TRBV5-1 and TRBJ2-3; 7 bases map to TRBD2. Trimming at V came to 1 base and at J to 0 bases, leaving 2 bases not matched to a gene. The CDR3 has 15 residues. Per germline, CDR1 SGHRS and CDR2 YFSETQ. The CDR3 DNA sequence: TGCGCCAGCAGCTTGTTCGGGAGGAGCACAGATACGCAGTATTTT. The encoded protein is CASSLFGRSTDTQYF.

This CDR3 is CATRTGPLEQYF. CDR3 nucleotides: TGTGCCACCCGCACGGGTCCACTCGAGCAGTACTTC. The V gene is TRBV7-2, the J gene TRBJ2-7; D is unclear. The CDR3 is 12 residues long. Trimming removed 10 bases at V and 6 bases at J, with 16 bases between. Per germline, CDR1 SGHTA and CDR2 FQGNSA.